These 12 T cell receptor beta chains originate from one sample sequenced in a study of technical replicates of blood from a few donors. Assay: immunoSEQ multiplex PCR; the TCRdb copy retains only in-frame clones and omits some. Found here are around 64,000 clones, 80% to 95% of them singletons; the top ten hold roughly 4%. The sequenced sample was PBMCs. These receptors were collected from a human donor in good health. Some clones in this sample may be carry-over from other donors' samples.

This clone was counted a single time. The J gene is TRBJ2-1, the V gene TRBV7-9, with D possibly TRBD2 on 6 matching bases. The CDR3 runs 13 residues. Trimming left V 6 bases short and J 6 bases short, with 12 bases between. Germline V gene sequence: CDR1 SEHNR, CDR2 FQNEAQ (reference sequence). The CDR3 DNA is TGTGCCAGCAGACTAGCAGCCGCCAATGAGCAGTTCTTC. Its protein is CASRLAAANEQFF.

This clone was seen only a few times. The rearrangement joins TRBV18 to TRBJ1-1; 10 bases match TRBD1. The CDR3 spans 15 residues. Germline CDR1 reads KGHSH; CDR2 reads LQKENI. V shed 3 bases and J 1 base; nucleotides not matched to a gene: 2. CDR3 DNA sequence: TGTGCCAGCTCACCGGGACAGGGGACGAACACTGAAGCTTTCTTT. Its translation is CASSPGQGTNTEAFF.

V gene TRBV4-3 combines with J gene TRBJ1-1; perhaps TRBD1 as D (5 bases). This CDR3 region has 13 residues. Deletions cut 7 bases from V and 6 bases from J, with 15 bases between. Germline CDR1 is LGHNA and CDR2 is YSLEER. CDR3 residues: CASTPLRGAEAFF. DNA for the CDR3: TGCGCCAGCACCCCCTTGCGGGGGGCTGAAGCTTTCTTT.

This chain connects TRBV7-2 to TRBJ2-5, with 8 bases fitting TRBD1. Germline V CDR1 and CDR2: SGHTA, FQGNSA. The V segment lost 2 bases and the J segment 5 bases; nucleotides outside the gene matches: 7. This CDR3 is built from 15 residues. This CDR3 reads CASSLRTGSRETQYF. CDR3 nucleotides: TGTGCCAGCAGCTTAAGGACAGGGTCCCGGGAGACCCAGTACTTC. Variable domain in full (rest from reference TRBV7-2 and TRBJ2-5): GAGVSQSPSNKVTEKGKDVELRCDPISGHTALYWYRQSLGQGLEFLIYFQGNSAPDKSGLPSDRFSAERTGGSVSTLTIQRTQQEDSAVYLCASSLRTGSRETQYFGPGTRLLVL.

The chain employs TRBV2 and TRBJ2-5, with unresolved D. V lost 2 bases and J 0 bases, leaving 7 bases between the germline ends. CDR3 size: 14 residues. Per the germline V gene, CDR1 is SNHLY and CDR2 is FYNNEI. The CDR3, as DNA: TGTGCCAGCAGTGAAAGTCGAGACCAAGAGACCCAGTACTTC. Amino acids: CASSESRDQETQYF.

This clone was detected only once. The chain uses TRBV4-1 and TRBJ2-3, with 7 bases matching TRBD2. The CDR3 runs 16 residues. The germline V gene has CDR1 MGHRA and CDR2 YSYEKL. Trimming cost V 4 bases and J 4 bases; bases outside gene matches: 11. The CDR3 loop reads CASSLSSGVPPDTQYF. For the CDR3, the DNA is TGCGCCAGCAGCCTCTCTAGCGGAGTACCCCCAGATACGCAGTATTTT.

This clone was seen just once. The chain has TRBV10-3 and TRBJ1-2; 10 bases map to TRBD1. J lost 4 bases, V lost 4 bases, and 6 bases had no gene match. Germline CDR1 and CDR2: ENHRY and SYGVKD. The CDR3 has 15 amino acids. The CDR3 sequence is CAISADGQGVYGYTF. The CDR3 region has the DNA TGTGCCATCAGTGCGGACGGACAGGGGGTCTATGGCTACACCTTC.

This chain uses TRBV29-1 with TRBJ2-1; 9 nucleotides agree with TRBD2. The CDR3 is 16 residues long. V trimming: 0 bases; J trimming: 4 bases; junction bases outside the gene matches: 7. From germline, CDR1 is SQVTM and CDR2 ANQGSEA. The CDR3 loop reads CSVEDPSLAGYNEQFF. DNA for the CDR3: TGCAGCGTTGAAGACCCGAGCCTAGCGGGATACAATGAGCAGTTCTTC.

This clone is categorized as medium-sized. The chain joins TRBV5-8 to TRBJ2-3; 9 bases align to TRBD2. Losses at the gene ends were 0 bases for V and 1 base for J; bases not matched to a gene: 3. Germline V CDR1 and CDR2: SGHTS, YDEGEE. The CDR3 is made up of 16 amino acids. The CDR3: CASSLDGGRGTDTQYF. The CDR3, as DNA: TGTGCCAGCAGCTTGGACGGCGGGAGGGGCACAGATACGCAGTATTTT.

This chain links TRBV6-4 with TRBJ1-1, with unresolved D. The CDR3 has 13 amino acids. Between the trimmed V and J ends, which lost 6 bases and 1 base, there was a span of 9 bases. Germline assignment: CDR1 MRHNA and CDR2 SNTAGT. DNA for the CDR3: TGTGCCAGCAGCCACACACCGAACACTGAAGCTTTCTTT. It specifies CASSHTPNTEAFF.

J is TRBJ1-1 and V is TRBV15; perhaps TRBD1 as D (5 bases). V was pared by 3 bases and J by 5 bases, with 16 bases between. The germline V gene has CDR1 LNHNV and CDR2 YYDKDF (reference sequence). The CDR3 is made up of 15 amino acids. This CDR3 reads CATSRARALRTEAFF. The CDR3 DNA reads TGTGCCACCAGCAGGGCCAGGGCCTTGCGGACTGAAGCTTTCTTT.

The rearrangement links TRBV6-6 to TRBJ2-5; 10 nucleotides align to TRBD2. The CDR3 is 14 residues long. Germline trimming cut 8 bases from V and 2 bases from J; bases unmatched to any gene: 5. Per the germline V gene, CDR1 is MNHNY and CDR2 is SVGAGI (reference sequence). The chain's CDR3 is CASGRGLAQETQYF. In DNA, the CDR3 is TGTGCCAGCGGTCGGGGACTAGCGCAAGAGACCCAGTACTTC.